The clone carrying this T cell receptor beta chain was observed at least ten times. The data belong to a study of human T cells and chemical hapten exposure. Separate cDNA molecules received unique molecular identifiers, which the library attached to them. TCRdb redid the calling of the RACE reads with MiXCR, one entry per CDR3 protein. The repertoire holds 49,000 or so distinct CDR3 sequences, 4.4% seen once, with roughly 6% in the top ten. Time point denoted: healthy volunteer bleed at 2 weeks. Unfractionated whole blood was the source of the extracted total RNA. V gave up 1 base and J gave up 6 bases, with 7 bases separating them. This CDR3 region has 14 residues. CDR1 is MDHEN and CDR2 is SYDVKM in the germline V gene.

The chain combines TRBV28 with TRBJ1-6, with D uncertain. This sequence was found in a human donor in good health. Some clones in this sample may be carry-over from other donors' samples. The sequenced material came from whole blood. The CDR3 loop is CASSLLFGNSPLHF. CDR3 in DNA: TGTGCCAGCAGTTTATTGTTTGGTAATTCACCCCTCCACTTT.